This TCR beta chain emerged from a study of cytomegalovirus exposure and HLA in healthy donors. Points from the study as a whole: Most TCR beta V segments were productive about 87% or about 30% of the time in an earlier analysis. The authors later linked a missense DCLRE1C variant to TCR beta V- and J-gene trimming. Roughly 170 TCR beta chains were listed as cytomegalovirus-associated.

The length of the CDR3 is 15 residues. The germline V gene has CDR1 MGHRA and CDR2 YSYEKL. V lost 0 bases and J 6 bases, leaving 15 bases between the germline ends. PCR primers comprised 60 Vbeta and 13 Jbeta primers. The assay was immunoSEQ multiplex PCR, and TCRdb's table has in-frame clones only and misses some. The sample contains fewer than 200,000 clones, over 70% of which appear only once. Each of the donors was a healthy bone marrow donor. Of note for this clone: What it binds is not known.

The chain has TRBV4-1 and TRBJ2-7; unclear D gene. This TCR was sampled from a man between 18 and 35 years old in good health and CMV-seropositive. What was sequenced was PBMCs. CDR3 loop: CASSQEGSGPGEQYF. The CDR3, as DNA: TGCGCCAGCAGCCAAGAAGGATCGGGTCCGGGCGAGCAGTACTTC.